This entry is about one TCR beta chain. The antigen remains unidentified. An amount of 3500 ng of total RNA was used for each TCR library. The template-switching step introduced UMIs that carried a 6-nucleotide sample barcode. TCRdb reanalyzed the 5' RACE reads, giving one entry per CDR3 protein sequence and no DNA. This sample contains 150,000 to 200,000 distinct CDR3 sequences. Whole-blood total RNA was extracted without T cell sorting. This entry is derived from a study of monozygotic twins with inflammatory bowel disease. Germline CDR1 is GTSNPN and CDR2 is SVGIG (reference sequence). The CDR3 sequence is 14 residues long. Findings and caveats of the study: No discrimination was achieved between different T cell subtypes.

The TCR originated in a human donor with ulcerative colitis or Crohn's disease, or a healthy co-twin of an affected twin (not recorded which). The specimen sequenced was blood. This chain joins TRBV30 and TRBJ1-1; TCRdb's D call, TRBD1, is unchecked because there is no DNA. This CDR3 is CAWSVQGAGTEAFF. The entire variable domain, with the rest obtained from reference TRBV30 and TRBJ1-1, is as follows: SQTIHQWPATLVQPVGSPLSLECTVEGTSNPNLYWYRQAAGRGLQLLFYSVGIGQISSEVPQNLSASRPQDRQFILSSKKLLLSDSGFYLCAWSVQGAGTEAFFGQGTRLTVV.